This TCR beta chain was documented in a study of blood T cells in healthy people across ages. Study-level findings and limits: Diversity figures derived from one million T cells were judged to underestimate the true value.

The CDR3 is made up of 14 amino acids. Trimming took 6 bases from V and 9 from J; bases not matched to a gene: 8. In regard to this clonotype: What it binds is not known.

A second PCR of roughly 7 to 11 cycles used a sample-barcoded 5' primer and a J-beta primer mix. Each CDR3 protein is one row after TCRdb ran MiXCR on the 5' RACE reads. This sample has 700,000 to 850,000 distinct CDR3 sequences, with about 55% found just once. The sequenced sample consisted of blood. This TCR was recovered from a man older than 75 in good health. This sequence joins TRBV12-3 or TRBV12-4 and TRBJ2-7, with 13 nucleotides matching TRBD2. This CDR3 is CASSLLAGGPGQYF. The CDR3 bases are TGTGCCAGCAGCTTACTAGCGGGAGGGCCGGGGCAGTACTTC.